The 22 T cell receptor beta chains below come from one sample, sequenced in a study of T cell clonotyping in hematopoietic cell transplantation. Profiled with immunoSEQ multiplex PCR; TCRdb holds only in-frame clones, not every one. The table records fewer than 15,000 clones, around 93% of them present only once. The specimen was peripheral blood mononuclear cells. The source is a woman between 45 and 65 years old in good health. Some clones in this sample may be carry-over from other donors' samples.

The J gene is TRBJ1-3, the V gene TRBV18, with 7 bases identical to TRBD1. Looked up from germline, CDR1 is KGHSH and CDR2 is LQKENI. V lost 2 bases to trimming and J lost 2 bases; unmatched junction nucleotides: 3. The CDR3 spans 15 residues. CDR3: CASSPLTGAGNTIYF. The CDR3 region has the DNA TGTGCCAGCTCACCATTAACAGGGGCTGGAAACACCATATATTTT.

The J gene is TRBJ2-3, the V gene TRBV30; D uncertain. Germline V gene sequence: CDR1 GTSNPN, CDR2 SVGIG (reference sequence). The V end lost 4 bases, the J end lost 2 bases, and 10 bases lay between the germline ends. This CDR3 spans 13 amino acids. The CDR3 bases are TGTGCCTGGAAGGTCGTGGACACAGATACGCAGTATTTT. This codes for CAWKVVDTDTQYF.

This clone was detected only once. The genes are TRBV4-3 and TRBJ2-3, with D unclear. The V gene's germline CDR1 is LGHNA and CDR2 YSLEER. Trimming shortened V by 0 bases and J by 0 bases, and 7 bases separated the two germline ends. The CDR3 extends over 15 amino acids. The CDR3, as DNA: TGCGCCAGCAGCCAAGAAGTGACTAGCACAGATACGCAGTATTTT. This gives the protein CASSQEVTSTDTQYF.

V gene TRBV10-3 combines with J gene TRBJ2-1, with D possibly matching TRBD1 (6 bases). Per the germline V gene, CDR1 is ENHRY and CDR2 is SYGVKD. Trimming cost V 6 bases and J 7 bases, with 13 bases left between them. The CDR3 is 13 amino acids. DNA for the CDR3: TGTGCCATCAGCCGACAGGAAGGGAATGAGCAGTTCTTC. Its translation is CAISRQEGNEQFF.

This chain uses TRBV30 with TRBJ1-5; D is perhaps TRBD1 (6 bases). The CDR3 contains 15 residues. The V and J ends lost 0 bases and 4 bases respectively, with 13 bases between them. Germline V gene lookup returns CDR1 GTSNPN and CDR2 SVGIG (reference sequence). The CDR3 coding sequence is TGTGCCTGGAGTGTACCTCTTACAGGGAATCAGCCCCAGCATTTT. It is translated as CAWSVPLTGNQPQHF.

The genes are TRBV27 and TRBJ1-2; D possibly corresponds to TRBD1 (5 bases). Trimming pared 6 bases from V and 2 bases from J, leaving 13 bases between. CDR3 length equals 14 residues. The germline V gene has CDR1 MNHEY and CDR2 SMNVEV (reference sequence). The CDR3 region is CASSLSRVNYGYTF. CDR3 sequence (DNA): TGTGCCAGCAGCCTGAGCAGGGTAAACTATGGCTACACCTTC.

The chain couples TRBV19 to TRBJ1-3; D uncertain. This CDR3 has 14 amino acids. The V gene's germline CDR1 is LNHDA and CDR2 SQIVND (reference sequence). Trimming removed 6 bases at V and 2 bases at J, with 11 bases between. CDR3 sequence: CASRLQDTGNTIYF. The DNA of the CDR3 is TGTGCCAGTAGGCTTCAGGATACTGGAAACACCATATATTTT.

The rearrangement uses TRBV19 and TRBJ1-1, with 10 bases aligning to TRBD1. V lost 4 bases, J lost 10 bases, and 3 bases stayed unmatched. CDR1 and CDR2 (germline): LNHDA, SQIVND (reference sequence). This CDR3 has 12 amino acids. CDR3 loop: CASSTRTGGAFF. As DNA, the CDR3 is TGTGCCAGTAGTACACGGACAGGGGGAGCTTTCTTT. Full variable domain (missing parts from reference TRBV19 and TRBJ1-1): DGGITQSPKYLFRKEGQNVTLSCEQNLNHDAMYWYRQDPGQGLRLIYYSQIVNDFQKGDIAEGYSVSREKKESFPLTVTSAQKNPTAFYLCASSTRTGGAFFGQGTRLTVV.

The chain couples TRBV7-2 to TRBJ1-2; no firm D call. The CDR3 consists of 13 residues. V lost 4 bases and J lost 1, with 7 bases in between. CDR1 SGHTA and CDR2 FQGNSA come from the germline V gene. The CDR3 nucleotides read TGTGCCAGCAGCTCCCAGCTTAACTATGGCTACACCTTC. Translation gives CASSSQLNYGYTF.

This chain joins TRBV5-8 and TRBJ2-7; no clear D gene. Germline-derived CDR1 and CDR2 are SGHTS and YDEGEE. Between the trimmed V and J ends, which lost 0 bases and 3 bases, there was a span of 10 bases. The CDR3 spans 14 residues. For the CDR3, the DNA is TGTGCCAGCAGCTTGGGGCAGGTGATCTACGAGCAGTACTTC. Its protein is CASSLGQVIYEQYF.

This clone was detected only a few times. The J gene is TRBJ1-6, the V gene TRBV7-9, with D uncertain. Germline V gives CDR1 SEHNR, CDR2 FQNEAQ (reference sequence). Trimming took off 7 bases at V and 14 bases at J, with 12 bases between the two ends. The CDR3 totals 11 residues. The DNA of the CDR3 is TGTGCCAGCACTCTCCTCGGGGCCCTCCACTTT. It yields the protein CASTLLGALHF.

V and J are TRBV7-2 and TRBJ2-5, with 10 bases matching TRBD1. The CDR3 extends over 14 amino acids. Trimming took 4 bases from V and 4 from J; bases not matched to a gene: 3. Germline-derived CDR1 and CDR2 are SGHTA and FQGNSA. Written as DNA, the CDR3 is TGTGCCAGCAGCTCCTGGACAGGGGGAGAGACCCAGTACTTC. This sequence encodes CASSSWTGGETQYF.

The rearrangement joins TRBV7-9 to TRBJ1-2; 8 nucleotides agree with TRBD1. Germline values: CDR1 SEHNR, CDR2 FQNEAQ (reference sequence). This CDR3 region has 17 residues. V was pared by 5 bases and J by 4 bases, with 15 bases of the junction left unmatched. In nucleotides, the CDR3 is TGTGCCAGCAGCCCAACTGACAGGCGGACAGGGTTCTATGGCTACACCTTC. It specifies CASSPTDRRTGFYGYTF. The whole variable domain, filled in from reference TRBV7-9 and TRBJ1-2, reads DTGVSQNPRHKITKRGQNVTFRCDPISEHNRLYWYRQTLGQGPEFLTYFQNEAQLEKSRLLSDRFSAERPKGSFSTLEIQRTEQGDSAMYLCASSPTDRRTGFYGYTFGSGTRLTVV.

The rearrangement uses TRBV6-6 and TRBJ2-4; 7 nucleotides agree with TRBD1. This CDR3 is 16 amino acids long. The J segment lost 4 bases and the V segment lost 8 bases, leaving 14 bases of the junction unmatched. The germline CDR1 and CDR2 sequences are MNHNY and SVGAGI (reference sequence). CDR3: CASYPTPGTEKNIQYF. The DNA of the CDR3 is TGTGCCAGCTACCCTACCCCCGGGACAGAAAAAAACATTCAGTACTTC.

The chain carries TRBV5-5 and TRBJ1-1; TRBD1 aligns across 11 bases. CDR1 is SGHKS, CDR2 YYEKEE, per germline (reference sequence). The V segment lost 2 bases and the J segment 4 bases; nucleotides outside the gene matches: 4. The CDR3 has 15 residues. The CDR3 nucleotides read TGTGCCAGCAGCTTTTCCGGGACAGGGGGCACTGAAGCTTTCTTT. Translation: CASSFSGTGGTEAFF. The entire variable domain, with the rest obtained from reference TRBV5-5 and TRBJ1-1, is as follows: DAGVTQSPTHLIKTRGQQVTLRCSPISGHKSVSWYQQVLGQGPQFIFQYYEKEERGRGNFPDRFSARQFPNYSSELNVNALLLGDSALYLCASSFSGTGGTEAFFGQGTRLTVV.

V usage is TRBV4-1 and J usage is TRBJ1-2; tentatively, D is TRBD1 (6 bases). V lost 0 bases to trimming and J lost 1 base, with 15 bases between them. This CDR3 spans 17 amino acids. Germline V gives CDR1 MGHRA, CDR2 YSYEKL. The DNA for the CDR3 is TGCGCCAGCAGCCAAGATAGTCAGGGGACGAGTAACTATGGCTACACCTTC. It translates to CASSQDSQGTSNYGYTF.

The V and J genes are TRBV28 and TRBJ2-7, with D unresolved. Deletions cut 6 bases from V and 0 bases from J, with 3 bases between. The CDR3 runs to 11 residues. The germline V gene has CDR1 MDHEN and CDR2 SYDVKM. The CDR3 loop reads CASSTSYEQYF. The CDR3 nucleotides are TGTGCCAGCAGCACCTCCTACGAGCAGTACTTC.

The J gene is TRBJ2-5, the V gene TRBV6-6, with D possibly matching TRBD2 (5 bases). V was cut by 5 bases and J by 5 bases, with 18 bases left in between. Germline values: CDR1 MNHNY, CDR2 SVGAGI (reference sequence). The length of the CDR3 is 15 residues. The CDR3: CASSNPPKAVETQYF. The DNA for the CDR3 is TGTGCCAGCAGTAACCCCCCGAAAGCGGTGGAGACCCAGTACTTC.

This clone is a singleton in its sample. V and J are TRBV14 and TRBJ1-1; TRBD1 is a possible D gene (6 bases). V was pared by 2 bases and J by 10 bases, with 14 bases between. Germline V lookup: CDR1 SGHDN, CDR2 FVKESK. This CDR3 region has 13 residues. The CDR3 DNA sequence: TGTGCCAGCAGCCAATCAATACAGGGTCGAGCTTTCTTT. Protein product: CASSQSIQGRAFF.

The gene calls are TRBV19 and TRBJ1-4; 7 nucleotides align to TRBD1. CDR3 length: 16 amino acids. Germline trimming cut 3 bases from V and 8 bases from J; bases unmatched to any gene: 12. CDR1 LNHDA and CDR2 SQIVND come from the germline V gene (reference sequence). The CDR3 protein is CASSISITGATEKLFF. CDR3 nucleotide sequence: TGTGCCAGTAGTATTTCGATTACAGGGGCTACCGAAAAACTGTTTTTT.

CDR3 in amino acids: CASSPTAGLGAGELFF. In nucleotides, the CDR3 is TGTGCCAGCAGTCCAACTGCAGGGCTAGGGGCCGGGGAGCTGTTTTTT. The genes are TRBV7-2 and TRBJ2-2, with D possibly TRBD1 on 5 matching bases. From germline, CDR1 is SGHTA and CDR2 FQGNSA. Between the trimmed V and J ends, which lost 6 bases and 6 bases, there was a span of 20 bases. The CDR3 length is 16 residues.

This clone was seen once. The chain carries TRBV28 and TRBJ1-6; D not certain. V lost 4 bases, J lost 6 bases, and 7 bases lay in between. The CDR3 consists of 13 residues. Germline V lookup: CDR1 MDHEN, CDR2 SYDVKM. Here the CDR3 DNA reads TGTGCCAGCAGTTATTCAGCTAATTCACCCCTCCACTTT. This sequence encodes CASSYSANSPLHF.